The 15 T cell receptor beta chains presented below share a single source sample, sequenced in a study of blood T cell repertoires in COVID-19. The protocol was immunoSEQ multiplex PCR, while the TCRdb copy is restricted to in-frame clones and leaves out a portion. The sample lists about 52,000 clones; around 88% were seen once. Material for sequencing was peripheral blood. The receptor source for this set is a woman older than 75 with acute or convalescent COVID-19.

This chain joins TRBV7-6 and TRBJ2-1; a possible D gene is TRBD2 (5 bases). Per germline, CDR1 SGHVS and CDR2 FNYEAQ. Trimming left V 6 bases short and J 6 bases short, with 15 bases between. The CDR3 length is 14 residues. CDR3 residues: CASSLVRESNEQFF. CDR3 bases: TGTGCCAGCAGTTTGGTAAGGGAGTCCAATGAGCAGTTCTTC.

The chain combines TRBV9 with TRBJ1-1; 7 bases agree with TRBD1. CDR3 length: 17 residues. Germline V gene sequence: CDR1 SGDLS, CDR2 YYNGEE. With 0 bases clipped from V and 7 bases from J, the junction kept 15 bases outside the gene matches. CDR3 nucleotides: TGTGCCAGCAGCGTAGGGACAGGCTTCCGCGGGGAGAATGAAGCTTTCTTT. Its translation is CASSVGTGFRGENEAFF.

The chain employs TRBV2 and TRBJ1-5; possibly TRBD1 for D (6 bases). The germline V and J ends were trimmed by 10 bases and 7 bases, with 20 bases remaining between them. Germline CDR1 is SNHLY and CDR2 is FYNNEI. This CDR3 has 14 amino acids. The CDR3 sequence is CATRQDLETQPQHF. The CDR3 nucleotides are TGTGCCACCCGACAGGACTTGGAGACGCAGCCCCAGCATTTT.

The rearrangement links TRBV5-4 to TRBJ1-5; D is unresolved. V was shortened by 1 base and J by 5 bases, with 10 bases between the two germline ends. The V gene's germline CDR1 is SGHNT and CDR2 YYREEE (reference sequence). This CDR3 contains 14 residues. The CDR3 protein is CASSLNGLDQPQHF. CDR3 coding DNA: TGTGCCAGCAGCTTGAACGGGTTGGATCAGCCCCAGCATTTT.

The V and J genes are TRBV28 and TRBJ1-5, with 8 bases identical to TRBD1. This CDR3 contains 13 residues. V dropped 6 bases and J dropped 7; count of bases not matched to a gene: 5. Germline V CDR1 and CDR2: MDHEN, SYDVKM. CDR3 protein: CASSGQGRQPQHF. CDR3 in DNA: TGTGCCAGCAGCGGACAGGGACGGCAGCCCCAGCATTTT.

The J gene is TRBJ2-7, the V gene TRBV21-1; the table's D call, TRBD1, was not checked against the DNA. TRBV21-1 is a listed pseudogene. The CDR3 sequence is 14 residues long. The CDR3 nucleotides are TGTGCCAGCCTGGGACAGGCGGCATACTACGAGCAGTACGTC. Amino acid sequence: CASLGQAAYYEQYV.

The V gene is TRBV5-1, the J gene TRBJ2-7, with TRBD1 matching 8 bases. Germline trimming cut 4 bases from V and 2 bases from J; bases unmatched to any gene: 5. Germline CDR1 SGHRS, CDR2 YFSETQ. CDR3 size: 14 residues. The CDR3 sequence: CASSPDRGTYEQYV. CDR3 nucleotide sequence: TGCGCCAGCAGCCCAGACAGGGGTACCTACGAGCAGTACGTC.

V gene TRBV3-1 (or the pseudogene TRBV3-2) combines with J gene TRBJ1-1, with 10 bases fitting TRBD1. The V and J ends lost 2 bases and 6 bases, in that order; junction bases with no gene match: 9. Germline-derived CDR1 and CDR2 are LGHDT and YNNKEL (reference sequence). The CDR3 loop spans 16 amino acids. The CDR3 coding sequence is TGTGCCAGCAGCCAAAGGGGGGGGACAGGGGCTGCTGAAGCTTTCTTT. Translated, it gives CASSQRGGTGAAEAFF.

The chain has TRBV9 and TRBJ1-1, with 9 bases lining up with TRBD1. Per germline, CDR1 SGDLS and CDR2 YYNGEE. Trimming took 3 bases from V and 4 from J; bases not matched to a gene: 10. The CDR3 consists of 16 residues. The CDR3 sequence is CASSDRTGELSTEAFF. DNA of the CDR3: TGTGCCAGCAGCGATCGGACAGGGGAATTGAGCACTGAAGCTTTCTTT.

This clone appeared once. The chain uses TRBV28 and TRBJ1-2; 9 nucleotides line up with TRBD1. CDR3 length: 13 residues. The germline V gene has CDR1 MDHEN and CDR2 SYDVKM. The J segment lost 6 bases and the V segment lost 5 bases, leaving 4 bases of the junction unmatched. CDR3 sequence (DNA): TGTGCCAGCAGTCTCCGGACAGGGGATGGCTACACCTTC. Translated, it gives CASSLRTGDGYTF.

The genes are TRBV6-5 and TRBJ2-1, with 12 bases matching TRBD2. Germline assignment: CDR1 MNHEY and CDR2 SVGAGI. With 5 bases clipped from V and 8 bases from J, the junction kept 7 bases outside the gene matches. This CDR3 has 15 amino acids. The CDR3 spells CASSLLAGGHHEQFF. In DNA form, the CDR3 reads TGTGCCAGCAGTCTCCTAGCGGGAGGGCACCATGAGCAGTTCTTC.

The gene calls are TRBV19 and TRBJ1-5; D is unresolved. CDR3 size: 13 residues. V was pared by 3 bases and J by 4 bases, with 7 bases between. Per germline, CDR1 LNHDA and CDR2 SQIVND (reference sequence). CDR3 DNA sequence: TGTGCCAGTAGTATGTCGGTAAATCAGCCCCAGCATTTT. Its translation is CASSMSVNQPQHF.

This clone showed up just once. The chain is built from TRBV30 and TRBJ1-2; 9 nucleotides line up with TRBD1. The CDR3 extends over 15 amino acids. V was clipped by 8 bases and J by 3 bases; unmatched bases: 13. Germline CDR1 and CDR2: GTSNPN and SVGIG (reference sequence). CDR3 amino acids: CARRRTGALDYGYTF. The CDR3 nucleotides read TGTGCCCGCCGACGGACAGGGGCTTTGGACTATGGCTACACCTTC.

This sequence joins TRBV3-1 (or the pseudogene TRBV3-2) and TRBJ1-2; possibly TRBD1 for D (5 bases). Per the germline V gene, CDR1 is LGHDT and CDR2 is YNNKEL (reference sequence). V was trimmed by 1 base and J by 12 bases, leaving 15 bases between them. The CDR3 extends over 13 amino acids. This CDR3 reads CASSQVGRASDTF. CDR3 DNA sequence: TGTGCCAGCAGCCAAGTGGGCAGGGCAAGTGACACCTTC.

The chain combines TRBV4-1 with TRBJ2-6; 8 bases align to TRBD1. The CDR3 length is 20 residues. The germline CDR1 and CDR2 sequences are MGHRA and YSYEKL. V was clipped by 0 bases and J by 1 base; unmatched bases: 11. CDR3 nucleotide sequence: TGCGCCAGCAGCCAAGATGGGGGGACAGGAAGGGGATCTGGGGCCAACGTCCTGACTTTC. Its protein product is CASSQDGGTGRGSGANVLTF.